This T cell receptor beta chain emerged from a study of blood T cells in healthy people across ages (dated by TCRdb to between 2014 and 2017). Regarding the study in general: In model experiments, template switching captured roughly one uniquely barcoded TCR beta cDNA molecule for every two T cells. Age-related changes in TCR beta repertoire diversity were measured in the study by deep sequencing normalized with unique cDNA molecular identifiers. To avoid experimental bias, donors of different ages were distributed randomly across sequencing lanes. For two donors (one aged 18 to 29 and one aged 80 or older), the study analyzed two additional independent replicas of 1 million unique cDNA reads from the same blood draw. The donors were divided into four age groups: young (average around 15 years), middle-aged (around 41), aged (about 60) and long-lived (nearly 85). What the study reported, not specific to this receptor: The CMV infection status of donors was not known, potentially confounding age-related changes in expanded clonotypes. Estimates of total diversity based on one million sequenced T cells were regarded as lower bounds and as underestimates. A strong correlation was found between observed TCR beta diversity and the percentage of naive T cells measured by flow cytometry. Observed TCR beta diversity per million T cells fell roughly linearly with age, and a significant reduction was already apparent by age roughly 40. Compared with the aged group, more naive CD4+ T cells, fewer expanded clones and increased TCR diversity were shown by the long-lived group, suggesting age selection. Bulk unsorted PBMC profiling prevented conclusive comparison of naive and antigen-experienced compartments.

V sheds 5 bases and J sheds 4 bases, leaving 11 bases between their ends. Including the terminal cysteine and phenylalanine, the CDR3 comprises 13 residues. Of the read, only the CDR3 DNA is kept; its 39 bases are in frame from base 1. CDR1 and CDR2 are drawn from the germline V gene (reference sequence): MNHNY, SVGAGI. Donors were a few dozen systemically healthy Caucasian individuals from Russia aged 6 to 90 years. Each donor gave roughly 9.5 milliliters of peripheral blood, collected into EDTA-treated Vacutainer tubes. Ficoll-Paque density-gradient centrifugation was used to isolate PBMCs, with at least 7 million per sample. Total RNA, at least 6 micrograms per sample, was extracted from PBMCs with Trizol reagent. Naive CD45RAhigh/CD27high T cell percentages were measured by flow cytometry on a PBMC aliquot from every donor. Libraries were made using 5' RACE. Sequencing relied on an Illumina HiSeq 2500. The second PCR ran for about 7 to 11 cycles and used a J-beta primer mix along with a sample-barcoded 5' primer. A template-switch 5' adaptor carrying 12 random nucleotides introduced a unique molecular identifier onto each TCR beta cDNA molecule. At least 2.5 million CDR3-containing paired-end reads were obtained from each sample. The Mint cDNA synthesis kit, primed by a TRBC-specific oligonucleotide, was used to synthesize first-strand cDNA from all RNA. Following uracil-DNA glycosylase treatment, a first 18-cycle PCR with universal primers M1SS and BC2_uni_R was performed on all cDNA. In the authors' own workflow: Each sample was normalized by randomly selecting 1 million high-quality reads, each carrying a distinct molecular identifier. Reads sharing molecular identifiers were discarded rather than binned into consensus sequences. MiTCR, run with a Q25 quality threshold and the strictest error-elimination algorithm, handled CDR3 identification, clonotype clustering and error correction. A nonparametric unseen species model with Euler transformation was used to estimate lower-bound total TCR beta diversity. In TCRdb, the public reads were trimmed at Q25 with fastp and aligned with MiXCR, with productive beta chains retained. Each entry merges the rows of one CDR3 protein and shows their most common DNA and genes. The V and J calls reflect TCRdb's pipeline rather than the authors' work. This sample holds approximately 690,000 distinct CDR3 sequences; around 43% were observed only once. 30% of the sample belongs to the ten largest clones.

This clonotype was detected a few times. Its binding antigen is unknown. The sample holds no much larger clone one base away, and base qualities are not on file. The chain uses TRBV6-6 and TRBJ1-2, with an unclear D gene assignment. The sample consisted of blood. The TCR originated in an elderly man in good health. The DNA is as follows: TGTGCCAGCAGTCGTACGGACGGCTATGGCTACACCTTC. Its protein product is CASSRTDGYGYTF.